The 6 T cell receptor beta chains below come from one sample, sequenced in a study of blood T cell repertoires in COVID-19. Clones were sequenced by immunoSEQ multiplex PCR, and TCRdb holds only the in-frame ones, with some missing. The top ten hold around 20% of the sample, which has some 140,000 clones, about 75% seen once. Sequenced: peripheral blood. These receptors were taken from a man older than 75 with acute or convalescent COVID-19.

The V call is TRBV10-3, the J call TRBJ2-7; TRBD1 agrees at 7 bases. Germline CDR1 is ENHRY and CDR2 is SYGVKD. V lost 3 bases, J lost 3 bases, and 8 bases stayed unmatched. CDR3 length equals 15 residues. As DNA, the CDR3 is TGTGCCATCAGTGATCGACAGGGTATAGACTACGAGCAGTACTTC. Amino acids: CAISDRQGIDYEQYF.

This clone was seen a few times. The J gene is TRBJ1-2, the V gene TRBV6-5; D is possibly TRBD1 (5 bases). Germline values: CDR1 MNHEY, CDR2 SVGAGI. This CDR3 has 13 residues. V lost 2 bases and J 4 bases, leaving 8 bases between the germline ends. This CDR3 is CASSYDSRYGYTF. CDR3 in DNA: TGTGCCAGCAGTTACGACAGCCGCTATGGCTACACCTTC.

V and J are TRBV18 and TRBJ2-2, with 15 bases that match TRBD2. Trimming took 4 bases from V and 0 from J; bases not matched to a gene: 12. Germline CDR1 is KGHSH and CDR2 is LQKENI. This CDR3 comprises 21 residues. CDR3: CASSRTARTSGGASNTGELFF. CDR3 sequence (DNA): TGTGCCAGCTCACGTACCGCTAGGACTAGCGGGGGGGCCTCGAACACCGGGGAGCTGTTTTTT. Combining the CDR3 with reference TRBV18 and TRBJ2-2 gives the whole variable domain NAGVMQNPRHLVRRRGQEARLRCSPMKGHSHVYWYRQLPEEGLKFMVYLQKENIIDESGMPKERFSAEFPKEGPSILRIQQVVRGDSAAYFCASSRTARTSGGASNTGELFFGEGSRLTVL.

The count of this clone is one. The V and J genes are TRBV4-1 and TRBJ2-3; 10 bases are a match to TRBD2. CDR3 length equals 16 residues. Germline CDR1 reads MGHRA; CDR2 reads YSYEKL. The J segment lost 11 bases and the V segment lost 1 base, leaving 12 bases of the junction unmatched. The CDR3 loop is CASSQGLLAGAPQQYF. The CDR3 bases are TGCGCCAGCAGCCAAGGCCTTCTAGCGGGGGCCCCCCAGCAGTATTTT.

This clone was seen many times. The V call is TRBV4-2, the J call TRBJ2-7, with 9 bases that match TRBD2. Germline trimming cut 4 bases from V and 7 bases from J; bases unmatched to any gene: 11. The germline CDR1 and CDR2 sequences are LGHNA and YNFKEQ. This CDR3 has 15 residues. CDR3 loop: CASSPFGGGAGEQYF. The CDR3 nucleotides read TGTGCCAGCAGCCCTTTTGGCGGGGGGGCGGGGGAGCAGTACTTC.

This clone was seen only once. The CDR3 DNA reads as TGTGCCAGCAGCTCAAAGTTTACCGGGACAACTAGCACAGATACGCAGTATTTT. Translated: CASSSKFTGTTSTDTQYF. This chain joins TRBV7-9 and TRBJ2-3, with a weak D call TRBD1 (6 bases). Trimming shortened V by 4 bases and J by 0 bases, and 20 bases separated the two germline ends. The CDR3 is made up of 18 amino acids. Germline V gene lookup returns CDR1 SEHNR and CDR2 FQNEAQ (reference sequence).